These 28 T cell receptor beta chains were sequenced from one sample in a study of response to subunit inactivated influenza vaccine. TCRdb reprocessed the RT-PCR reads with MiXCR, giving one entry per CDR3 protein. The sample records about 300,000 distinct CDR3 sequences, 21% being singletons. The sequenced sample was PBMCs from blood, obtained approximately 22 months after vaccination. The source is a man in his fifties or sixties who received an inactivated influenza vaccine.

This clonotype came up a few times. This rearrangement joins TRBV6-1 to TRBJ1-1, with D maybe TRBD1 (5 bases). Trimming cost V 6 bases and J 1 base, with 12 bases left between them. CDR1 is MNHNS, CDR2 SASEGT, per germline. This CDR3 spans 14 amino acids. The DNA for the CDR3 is TGTGCCAGCAGCCGAACGAGGGGGAACACTGAAGCTTTCTTT. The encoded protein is CASSRTRGNTEAFF.

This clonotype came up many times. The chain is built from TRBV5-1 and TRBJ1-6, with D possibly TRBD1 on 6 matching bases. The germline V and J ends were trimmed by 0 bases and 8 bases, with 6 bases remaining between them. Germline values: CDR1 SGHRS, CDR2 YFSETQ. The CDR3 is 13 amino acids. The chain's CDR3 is CASSLGQDSPLHF. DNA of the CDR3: TGCGCCAGCAGCTTGGGACAGGATTCACCCCTCCACTTT.

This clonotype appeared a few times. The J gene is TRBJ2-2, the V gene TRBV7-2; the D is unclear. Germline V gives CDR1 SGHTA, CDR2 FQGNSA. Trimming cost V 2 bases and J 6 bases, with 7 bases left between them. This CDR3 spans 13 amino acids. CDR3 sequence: CASSLTFAGELFF. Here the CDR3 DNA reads TGTGCCAGCAGCTTAACCTTCGCCGGGGAGCTGTTTTTT.

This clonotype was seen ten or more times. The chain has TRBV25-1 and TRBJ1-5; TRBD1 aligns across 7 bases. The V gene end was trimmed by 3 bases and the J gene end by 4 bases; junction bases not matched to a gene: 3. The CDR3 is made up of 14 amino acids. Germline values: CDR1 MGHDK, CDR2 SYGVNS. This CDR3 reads CASSDTGVNQPQHF. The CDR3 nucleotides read TGTGCCAGCAGTGATACAGGGGTGAATCAGCCCCAGCATTTT.

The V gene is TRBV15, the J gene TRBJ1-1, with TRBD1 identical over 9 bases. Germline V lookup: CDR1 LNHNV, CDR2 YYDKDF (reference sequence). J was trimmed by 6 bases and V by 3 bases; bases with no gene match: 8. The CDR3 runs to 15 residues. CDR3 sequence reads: CATSSGDRAGSEAFF. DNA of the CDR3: TGTGCCACCAGCAGCGGGGACAGGGCCGGATCTGAAGCTTTCTTT.

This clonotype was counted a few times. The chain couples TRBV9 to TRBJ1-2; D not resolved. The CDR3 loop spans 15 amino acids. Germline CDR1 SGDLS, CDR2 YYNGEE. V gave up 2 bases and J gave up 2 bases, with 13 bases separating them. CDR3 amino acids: CASSVRTEENYGYTF. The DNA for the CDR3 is TGTGCCAGCAGCGTTAGGACGGAGGAAAACTATGGCTACACCTTC.

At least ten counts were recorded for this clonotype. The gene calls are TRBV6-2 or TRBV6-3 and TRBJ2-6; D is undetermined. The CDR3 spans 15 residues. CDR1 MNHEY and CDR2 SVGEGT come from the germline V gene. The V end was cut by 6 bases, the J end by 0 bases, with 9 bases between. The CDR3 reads CASRTQVSGANVLTF. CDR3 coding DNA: TGTGCCAGCAGAACCCAGGTCTCTGGGGCCAACGTCCTGACTTTC.

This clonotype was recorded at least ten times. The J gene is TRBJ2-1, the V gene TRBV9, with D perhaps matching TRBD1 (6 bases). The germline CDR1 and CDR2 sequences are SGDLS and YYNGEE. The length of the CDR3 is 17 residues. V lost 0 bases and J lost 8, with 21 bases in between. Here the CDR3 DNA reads TGTGCCAGCAGCGTAGACAATCCCCGCCTGCAGGGGCATGAGCAGTTCTTC. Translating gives CASSVDNPRLQGHEQFF.

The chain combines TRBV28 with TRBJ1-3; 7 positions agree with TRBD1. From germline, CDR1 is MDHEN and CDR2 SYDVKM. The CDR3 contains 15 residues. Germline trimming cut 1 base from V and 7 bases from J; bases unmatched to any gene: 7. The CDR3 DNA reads TGTGCCAGCAGTTTATCAGGACAGGTCGGGAACACCATATATTTT. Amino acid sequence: CASSLSGQVGNTIYF. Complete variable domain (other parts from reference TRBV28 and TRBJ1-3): DVKVTQSSRYLVKRTGEKVFLECVQDMDHENMFWYRQDPGLGLRLIYFSYDVKMKEKGDIPEGYSVSREKKERFSLILESASTNQTSMYLCASSLSGQVGNTIYFGEGSWLTVV.

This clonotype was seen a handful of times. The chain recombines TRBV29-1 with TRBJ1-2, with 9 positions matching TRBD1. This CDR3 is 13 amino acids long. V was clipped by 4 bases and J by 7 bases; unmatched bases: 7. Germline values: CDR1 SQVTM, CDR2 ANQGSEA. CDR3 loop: CSVAQGAQSGYTF. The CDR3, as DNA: TGCAGCGTTGCACAGGGGGCGCAGTCTGGCTACACCTTC.

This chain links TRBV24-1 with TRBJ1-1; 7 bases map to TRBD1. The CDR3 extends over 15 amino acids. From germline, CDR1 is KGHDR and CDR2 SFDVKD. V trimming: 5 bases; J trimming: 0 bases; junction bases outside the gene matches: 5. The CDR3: CATSGPGQMNTEAFF. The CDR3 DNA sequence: TGTGCCACCAGTGGGCCGGGACAGATGAACACTGAAGCTTTCTTT.

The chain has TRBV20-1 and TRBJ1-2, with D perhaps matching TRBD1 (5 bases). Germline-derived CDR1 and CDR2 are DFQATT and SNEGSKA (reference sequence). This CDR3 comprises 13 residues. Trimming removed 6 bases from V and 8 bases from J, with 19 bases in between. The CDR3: CSATPGIRGGYTF. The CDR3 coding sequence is TGCAGTGCCACCCCAGGGATAAGAGGCGGCTACACCTTC.

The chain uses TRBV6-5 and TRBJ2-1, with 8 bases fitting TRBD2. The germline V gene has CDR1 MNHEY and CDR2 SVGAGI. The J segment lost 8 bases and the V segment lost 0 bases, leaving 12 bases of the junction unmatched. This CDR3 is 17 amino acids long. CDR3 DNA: TGTGCCAGCAGTTACTCACCCGGGGGGGCTTTTCCCCATGAGCAGTTCTTC. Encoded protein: CASSYSPGGAFPHEQFF.

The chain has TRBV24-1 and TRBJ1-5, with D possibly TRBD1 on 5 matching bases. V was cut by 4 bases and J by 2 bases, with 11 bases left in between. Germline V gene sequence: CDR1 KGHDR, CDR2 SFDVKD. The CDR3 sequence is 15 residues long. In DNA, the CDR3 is TGTGCCACCAGTGAAGGGGTATATGGCAATCAGCCCCAGCATTTT. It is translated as CATSEGVYGNQPQHF.

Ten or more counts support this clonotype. Written as DNA, the CDR3 is TGCAGCGTTGAAGATGGTGGGGCTAATGAAAAACTGTTTTTT. It translates to CSVEDGGANEKLFF. The V gene is TRBV29-1, the J gene TRBJ1-4; D unresolved. Trimming pared 0 bases from V and 3 bases from J, leaving 8 bases between. The CDR3 is 14 amino acids. CDR1 and CDR2 (germline): SQVTM, ANQGSEA. The variable domain in full, with the rest retrieved from reference TRBV29-1 and TRBJ1-4, is SAVISQKPSRDICQRGTSLTIQCQVDSQVTMMFWYRQQPGQSLTLIATANQGSEATYESGFVIDKFPISRPNLTFSTLTVSNMSPEDSSIYLCSVEDGGANEKLFFGSGTQLSVL.

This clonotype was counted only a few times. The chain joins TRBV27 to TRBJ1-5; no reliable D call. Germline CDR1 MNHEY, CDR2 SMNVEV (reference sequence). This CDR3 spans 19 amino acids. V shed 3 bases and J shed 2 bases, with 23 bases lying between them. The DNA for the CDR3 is TGTGCCAGCAGTTTCTGTACGGACGGAACCTTGGAGGGCAATCAGCCCCAGCATTTT. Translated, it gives CASSFCTDGTLEGNQPQHF.

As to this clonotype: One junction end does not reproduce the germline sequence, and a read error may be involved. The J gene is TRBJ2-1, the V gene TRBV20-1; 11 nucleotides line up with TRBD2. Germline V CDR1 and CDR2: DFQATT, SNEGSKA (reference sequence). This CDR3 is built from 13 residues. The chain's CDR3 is CSARELAGEMRIF. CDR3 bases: TGCAGTGCTAGAGAACTAGCGGGAGAAATGAGGATCTTC.

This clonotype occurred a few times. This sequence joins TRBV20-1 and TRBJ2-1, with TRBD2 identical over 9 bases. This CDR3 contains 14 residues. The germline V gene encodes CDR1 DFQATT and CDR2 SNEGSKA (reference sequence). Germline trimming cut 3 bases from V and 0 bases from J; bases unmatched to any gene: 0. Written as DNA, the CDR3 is TGCAGTGCTAGTAGCGGGAGCTCCTACAATGAGCAGTTCTTC. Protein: CSASSGSSYNEQFF.

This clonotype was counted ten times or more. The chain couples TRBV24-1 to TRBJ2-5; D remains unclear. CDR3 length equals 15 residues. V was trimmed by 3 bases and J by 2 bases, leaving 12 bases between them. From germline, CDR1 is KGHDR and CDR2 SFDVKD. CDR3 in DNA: TGTGCCACCAGTGATAGTGGACGGCCTCAAGAGACCCAGTACTTC. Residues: CATSDSGRPQETQYF.

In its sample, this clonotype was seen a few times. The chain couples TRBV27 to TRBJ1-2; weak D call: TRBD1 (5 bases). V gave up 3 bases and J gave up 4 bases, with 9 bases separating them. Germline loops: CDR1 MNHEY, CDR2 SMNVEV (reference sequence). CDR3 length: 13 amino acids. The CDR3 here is CASSFGGSYGYTF. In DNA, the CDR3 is TGTGCCAGCAGTTTTGGGGGGAGCTATGGCTACACCTTC.

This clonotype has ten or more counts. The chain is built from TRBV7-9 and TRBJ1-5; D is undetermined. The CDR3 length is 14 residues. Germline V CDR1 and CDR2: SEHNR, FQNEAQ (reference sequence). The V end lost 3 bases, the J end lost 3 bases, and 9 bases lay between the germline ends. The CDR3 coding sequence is TGTGCCAGCAGCTTGTTCGGGGACAATCAGCCCCAGCATTTT. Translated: CASSLFGDNQPQHF.

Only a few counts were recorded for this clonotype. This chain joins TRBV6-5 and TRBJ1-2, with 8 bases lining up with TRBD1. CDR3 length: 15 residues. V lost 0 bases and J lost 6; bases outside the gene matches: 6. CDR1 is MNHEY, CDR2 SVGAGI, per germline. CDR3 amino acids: CASSYSGQGVDGYTF. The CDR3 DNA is TGTGCCAGCAGTTACTCTGGACAGGGAGTAGATGGCTACACCTTC.

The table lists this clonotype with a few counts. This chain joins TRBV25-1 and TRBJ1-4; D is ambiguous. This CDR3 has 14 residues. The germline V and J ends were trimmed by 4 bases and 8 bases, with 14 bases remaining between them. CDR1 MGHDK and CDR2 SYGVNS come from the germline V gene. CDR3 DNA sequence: TGTGCCAGCAGTGGCCTCGCGGTAGGGGAAAAACTGTTTTTT. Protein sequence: CASSGLAVGEKLFF.

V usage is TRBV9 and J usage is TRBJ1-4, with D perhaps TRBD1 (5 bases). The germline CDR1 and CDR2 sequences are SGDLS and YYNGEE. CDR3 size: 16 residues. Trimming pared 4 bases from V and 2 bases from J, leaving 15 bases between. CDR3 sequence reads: CASSPAAGSTNEKLFF. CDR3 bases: TGTGCCAGCAGCCCAGCAGCAGGGAGTACTAATGAAAAACTGTTTTTT.

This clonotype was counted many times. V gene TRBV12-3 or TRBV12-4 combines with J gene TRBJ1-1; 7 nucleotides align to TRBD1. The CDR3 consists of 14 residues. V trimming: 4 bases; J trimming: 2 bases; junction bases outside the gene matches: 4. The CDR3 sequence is CASSSQGINTEAFF. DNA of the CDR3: TGTGCCAGCAGTTCACAGGGGATTAACACTGAAGCTTTCTTT.

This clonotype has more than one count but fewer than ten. As DNA, the CDR3 is TGCAGTGCTAGAGAAGGTGGGGTCGGGTATGGCTACACCTTC. This codes for CSAREGGVGYGYTF. The rearrangement links TRBV20-1 to TRBJ1-2, with unresolved D. The CDR3 spans 14 residues. The germline gives CDR1 DFQATT, CDR2 SNEGSKA (reference sequence). The germline V and J ends were trimmed by 0 bases and 5 bases, with 13 bases remaining between them.

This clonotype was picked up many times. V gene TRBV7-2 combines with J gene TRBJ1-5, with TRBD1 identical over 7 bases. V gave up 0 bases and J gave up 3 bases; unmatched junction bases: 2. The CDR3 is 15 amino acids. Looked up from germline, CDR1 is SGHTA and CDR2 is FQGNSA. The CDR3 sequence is CASSLATGNNQPQHF. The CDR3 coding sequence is TGTGCCAGCAGCTTAGCGACAGGGAACAATCAGCCCCAGCATTTT.

The CDR3 protein is CASSSRIPRGISNQPQHF. The DNA for the CDR3 is TGTGCCAGCAGCTCTCGAATCCCAAGGGGCATTAGCAATCAGCCCCAGCATTTT. The V and J genes are TRBV21-1 and TRBJ1-5; the DNA was not compared with TRBD1, the D call given in the table. TRBV21-1 is listed as a pseudogene. CDR3 length equals 18 residues.